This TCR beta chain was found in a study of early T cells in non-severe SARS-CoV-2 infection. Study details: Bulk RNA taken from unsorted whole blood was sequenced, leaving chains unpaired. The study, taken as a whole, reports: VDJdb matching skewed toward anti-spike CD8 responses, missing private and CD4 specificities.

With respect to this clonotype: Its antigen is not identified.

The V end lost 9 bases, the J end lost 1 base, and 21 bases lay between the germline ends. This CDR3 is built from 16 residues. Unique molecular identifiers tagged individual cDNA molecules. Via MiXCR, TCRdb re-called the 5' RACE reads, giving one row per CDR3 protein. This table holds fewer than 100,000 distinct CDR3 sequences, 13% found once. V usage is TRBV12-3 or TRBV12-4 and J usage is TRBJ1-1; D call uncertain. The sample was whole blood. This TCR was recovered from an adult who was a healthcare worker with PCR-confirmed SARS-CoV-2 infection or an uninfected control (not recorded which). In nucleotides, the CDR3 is TGTGCCAGTTCGGGGAGGACCCGCTCTGAGAACACTGAAGCTTTCTTT. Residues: CASSGRTRSENTEAFF.